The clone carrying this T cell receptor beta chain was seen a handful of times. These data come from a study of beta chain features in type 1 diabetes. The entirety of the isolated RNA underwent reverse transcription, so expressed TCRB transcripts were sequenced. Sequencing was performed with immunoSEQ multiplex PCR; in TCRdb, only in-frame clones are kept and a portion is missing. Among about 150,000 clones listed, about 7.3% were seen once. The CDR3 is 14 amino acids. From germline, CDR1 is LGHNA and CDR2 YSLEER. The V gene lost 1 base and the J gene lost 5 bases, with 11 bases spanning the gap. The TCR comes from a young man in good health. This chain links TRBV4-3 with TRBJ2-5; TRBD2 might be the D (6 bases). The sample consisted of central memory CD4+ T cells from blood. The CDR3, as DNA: TGCGCCAGCAGCCAAGTGGGGGGAAAGGAGACCCAGTACTTC. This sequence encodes CASSQVGGKETQYF.